Listed below are T cell receptor beta chains from one sample, sequenced in a study of beta chain features in type 1 diabetes. Libraries were prepared by immunoSEQ multiplex PCR; TCRdb keeps only in-frame clonotypes and omits some of them. The repertoire consists of 900,000 or so clones, with 17% occurring once and the leading ten covering around 0.02%. What was sequenced was naive CD4+ T cells from blood. These receptors were taken from a woman between 18 and 30 years old in good health. The conserved cysteine and the conserved F or W are not part of the CDR3 here. Not all rows give a size; the values are once, few, many and, for expanded clones, a class.

J gene	clone size	V gene	CDR3 protein
TRBJ2-1	few	TRBV9	ASSSTSAYNEQF
TRBJ2-7	NA	TRBV7-9	ASSLNPGGEQY
TRBJ1-2	once	TRBV28	ASSPLQTGFRGYT
TRBJ1-5	NA	TRBV2	ASRGGQGSNQPQH
TRBJ1-2	NA	TRBV28	ASESQASGYT
TRBJ2-7	few	TRBV27	ASSLGTGLPYEQY
TRBJ2-3	few	TRBV15	ATSRGDSSSTDTQY
TRBJ1-3	few	TRBV6-5	ASRPPGGTGNTIY
TRBJ1-2	NA	TRBV28	ASSSLAGYT
TRBJ2-2	few	TRBV15	ATRSFDRGGTGELF
TRBJ2-5	few	TRBV5-1	ASSLGSGLEETQY
TRBJ1-5	NA	TRBV15	ATSRGHINQPQH
TRBJ2-2	NA	TRBV2	ASSAQGGENTGELF
TRBJ1-2	NA	TRBV7-9	ASVPLALDYGYT
TRBJ2-7	few	TRBV7-9	ASSKASGLYEQY
TRBJ2-3	NA	TRBV7-2	ASSDRPLATDTQY
TRBJ1-3	NA	TRBV6-1	ASSTGNTIY
TRBJ2-1	NA	TRBV28	ASSLFRLVSGDNEQF
TRBJ2-7	NA	TRBV4-2	ASSQVSSYPRDEQY
TRBJ2-3	few	TRBV29-1	SVEFGGASGTSTDTQY
TRBJ2-1	NA	TRBV27	ASSLTGLAATNSYNEQF
TRBJ2-1	few	TRBV2	ASSPGTSGSGGEQF
TRBJ2-3	NA	TRBV5-4	ASKLAGGPGTQY
TRBJ2-5	few	TRBV27	ASSLSRTYQETQY
TRBJ1-1	few	TRBV7-9	ASSLVGDSHEAF
TRBJ1-2	few	TRBV7-2	ASSRPRQGRHGYT
TRBJ2-3	few	TRBV27	ASSLSQGADTQY
TRBJ2-3	NA	TRBV7-9	ASSPFSQGRSGTQY
TRBJ2-7	NA	TRBV28	ASTKTENSYEQY
TRBJ2-7	few	TRBV10-3	AIRASSYEQY
TRBJ2-1	few	TRBV11-2	ASSLGLAPYNEQF
TRBJ2-3	NA	TRBV29-1	SVEGSGRGLGTDTQY
TRBJ1-2	NA	TRBV28	ASRLRNGGHGYT
TRBJ1-1	NA	TRBV18	ASSPGMNTEAF
TRBJ2-1	NA	TRBV7-8	ASSLGLAGDRF
TRBJ2-7	few	TRBV2	ASSPNFYEQY
TRBJ2-1	NA	TRBV4-1	ASSQTARGNSYNEQF
TRBJ2-7	NA	TRBV7-2	ASSSRRRGGSYEQY
TRBJ2-3	once	TRBV29-1	SVLGAGGDTQY
TRBJ2-5	NA	TRBV27	ASKLADVETQY
TRBJ2-7	few	TRBV11-2	ASRNYEQY
TRBJ2-2	NA	TRBV10-3	AISGDGIGELF
TRBJ2-2	few	TRBV11-2	ASSFFSQGATTGELF
TRBJ2-2	few	TRBV29-1	SGVAGGNTGELF
TRBJ2-5	NA	TRBV10-3	AIRGDRGGETQY
TRBJ2-1	NA	TRBV6-5	ASTGVLINEQF
TRBJ2-1	NA	TRBV7-6	ASSSGLVGEQF
TRBJ2-3	few	TRBV7-2	ASSLAGVDTQY
TRBJ2-2	NA	TRBV28	ASSVTGELF
TRBJ2-1	NA	TRBV6-1	ASSELPPSGTRLVEQF
TRBJ2-1	NA	TRBV18	ASSPLAGDYNEQF
TRBJ2-7	NA	TRBV19	ASSWGLAGEYEQY
TRBJ2-3	few	TRBV6-1	ASSYLRGHTQY
TRBJ1-1	NA	TRBV28	ASSFPVGGAF
TRBJ2-2	many	TRBV10-3	AIRGTTAGELF
TRBJ1-2	few	TRBV27	ASSFGQGALYGYT
TRBJ1-1	NA	TRBV5-1	ASRMGGYTEAF
TRBJ2-7	NA	TRBV15	ATSRAAGINYEQY
TRBJ2-7	NA	TRBV9	ASSATLGDRGYEQY
TRBJ1-4	NA	TRBV7-8	ASSRRGEKLF